The 15 T cell receptor beta chains below all came from one sample that was sequenced in a study of blood T cell repertoires in COVID-19. TCRdb's copy holds only in-frame clones and misses some; the assay was immunoSEQ multiplex PCR. The sample lists about 150,000 clones; about 87% were seen once. Sample: peripheral blood. These receptors all stem from a man aged 50-60 years who had recovered from COVID-19.

This rearrangement joins TRBV7-9 to TRBJ1-1, with TRBD1 identical over 8 bases. The length of the CDR3 is 15 residues. V lost 1 base and J lost 4; bases outside the gene matches: 5. Germline CDR1 is SEHNR and CDR2 is FQNEAQ (reference sequence). The CDR3 coding sequence is TGTGCCAGCAGCTTAGAGCAGGGGGCCGGCACTGAAGCTTTCTTT. This encodes CASSLEQGAGTEAFF.

The chain joins TRBV6-2 or TRBV6-3 to TRBJ2-1; 9 bases are a match to TRBD2. Germline values: CDR1 MNHEY, CDR2 SVGEGT. V was clipped by 2 bases and J by 5 bases; unmatched bases: 7. The CDR3 has 16 amino acids. The CDR3 protein is CASSYVSAGGHNEQFF. CDR3 nucleotides: TGTGCCAGCAGTTACGTATCGGCGGGGGGGCACAATGAGCAGTTCTTC.

The chain is built from TRBV18 and TRBJ2-2; D is unclear. Trimming shortened V by 3 bases and J by 0 bases, and 11 bases separated the two germline ends. In germline, CDR1 is KGHSH, CDR2 LQKENI. CDR3 length: 16 residues. The chain's CDR3 is CASSPDLTPNTGELFF. The CDR3 coding sequence is TGTGCCAGCTCACCCGACTTAACGCCGAACACCGGGGAGCTGTTTTTT. Drawing the rest from reference TRBV18 and TRBJ2-2, the complete variable domain is NAGVMQNPRHLVRRRGQEARLRCSPMKGHSHVYWYRQLPEEGLKFMVYLQKENIIDESGMPKERFSAEFPKEGPSILRIQQVVRGDSAAYFCASSPDLTPNTGELFFGEGSRLTVL.

The rearrangement joins TRBV4-1 to TRBJ2-7; the D gene is possibly TRBD2 (6 bases). The CDR3 contains 17 residues. The V gene lost 0 bases and the J gene lost 1 base, with 16 bases spanning the gap. CDR1 MGHRA and CDR2 YSYEKL come from the germline V gene. CDR3 region: CASSQDAGRFQSYEQYF. The CDR3 nucleotides read TGCGCCAGCAGCCAAGACGCGGGGAGGTTTCAATCCTACGAGCAGTACTTC.

The chain links TRBV11-2 to TRBJ1-1; TRBD1 matches at 7 bases. The CDR3 runs to 14 residues. Looked up from germline, CDR1 is SGHAT and CDR2 is FQNNGV. Germline trimming cut 3 bases from V and 5 bases from J; bases unmatched to any gene: 6. For the CDR3, the DNA is TGTGCCAGCAGCTTTAAGGGGGCGGTGACTGAAGCTTTCTTT. Protein: CASSFKGAVTEAFF.

This chain uses TRBV2 with TRBJ1-2; D gene unclear. V was pared by 0 bases and J by 2 bases, with 7 bases between. The CDR3 contains 14 residues. Germline loops: CDR1 SNHLY, CDR2 FYNNEI. CDR3 sequence: CASSEARQNYGYTF. The CDR3 nucleotides are TGTGCCAGCAGTGAAGCGCGCCAAAACTATGGCTACACCTTC. Using reference TRBV2 and TRBJ1-2 for the parts outside the CDR3, the full variable domain is EPEVTQTPSHQVTQMGQEVILRCVPISNHLYFYWYRQILGQKVEFLVSFYNNEISEKSEIFDDQFSVERPDGSNFTLKIRSTKLEDSAMYFCASSEARQNYGYTFGSGTRLTVV.

J is TRBJ2-3 and V is TRBV5-1; D is unresolved. V was pared by 0 bases and J by 2 bases, with 7 bases between. This CDR3 has 14 residues. CDR1 is SGHRS and CDR2 is YFSETQ in the germline V gene. The CDR3 DNA follows: TGCGCCAGCAGCTTGGGTGGCAACACAGATACGCAGTATTTT. This encodes CASSLGGNTDTQYF. The entire variable domain, with the rest obtained from reference TRBV5-1 and TRBJ2-3, is as follows: KAGVTQTPRYLIKTRGQQVTLSCSPISGHRSVSWYQQTPGQGLQFLFEYFSETQRNKGNFPGRFSGRQFSNSRSEMNVSTLELGDSALYLCASSLGGNTDTQYFGPGTRLTVL.

The gene calls are TRBV30 and TRBJ1-2; TRBD1 is a possible D gene (6 bases). The CDR3 sequence is 16 residues long. CDR1 GTSNPN and CDR2 SVGIG come from the germline V gene (reference sequence). V shed 4 bases and J shed 7 bases, with 25 bases lying between them. CDR3 DNA: TGTGCCTGGATGGGGGGGCTTTCGACCGTCATTCTTGGCTACACCTTC. Protein product: CAWMGGLSTVILGYTF.

The chain carries TRBV7-2 and TRBJ2-1; the match to TRBD2 covers 12 bases. V lost 0 bases to trimming and J lost 2 bases; unmatched junction nucleotides: 2. The CDR3 contains 17 residues. CDR1 is SGHTA and CDR2 is FQGNSA in the germline V gene. Here the CDR3 DNA reads TGTGCCAGCAGCTTAGCAACTAGCGGGGGGCCCTACAATGAGCAGTTCTTC. This gives the protein CASSLATSGGPYNEQFF.

The V and J genes are TRBV6-6 and TRBJ1-5; 8 bases line up with TRBD1. The length of the CDR3 is 15 residues. CDR1 is MNHNY, CDR2 SVGAGI, per germline (reference sequence). V shed 5 bases and J 6 bases; nucleotides not matched to a gene: 9. The CDR3 sequence is CASSKLDRVVQPQHF. The CDR3 DNA reads TGTGCCAGCAGTAAACTGGACAGGGTGGTTCAGCCCCAGCATTTT.

The chain carries TRBV27 and TRBJ1-5; no firm D call. The V and J ends lost 0 bases and 2 bases respectively, with 14 bases between them. CDR1 and CDR2 (germline): MNHEY, SMNVEV (reference sequence). The CDR3 sequence is 17 residues long. The CDR3 DNA follows: TGTGCCAGCAGTTTATCCCGCGCACAGAAGGGCAATCAGCCCCAGCATTTT. The encoded protein is CASSLSRAQKGNQPQHF.

In DNA form, the CDR3 reads TGTGCCAGCAGCCAATACTCCGCAACTAATGAAAAACTGTTTTTT. It encodes CASSQYSATNEKLFF. The chain links TRBV4-2 to TRBJ1-4, with D uncertain. CDR3 size: 15 residues. V lost 2 bases, J lost 0 bases, and 7 bases lay in between. CDR1 and CDR2 (germline): LGHNA, YNFKEQ.

This clone was counted a few times. The chain recombines TRBV4-3 with TRBJ1-4; no reliable D call. The CDR3 length is 15 residues. V shed 0 bases and J shed 8 bases, with 13 bases lying between them. Germline V gives CDR1 LGHNA, CDR2 YSLEER. The CDR3 loop is CASSQDTGIGEKLFF. The CDR3 nucleotides are TGCGCCAGCAGCCAAGATACGGGTATCGGGGAAAAACTGTTTTTT.

The chain recombines TRBV4-1 with TRBJ2-3, with 7 nucleotides matching TRBD1. The germline CDR1 and CDR2 sequences are MGHRA and YSYEKL. J was trimmed by 2 bases and V by 4 bases; bases with no gene match: 6. The CDR3 runs to 15 residues. In DNA form, the CDR3 reads TGCGCCAGCAGCCCGCGACAGGGCAACACAGATACGCAGTATTTT. The encoded protein is CASSPRQGNTDTQYF.

The V gene is TRBV24-1, the J gene TRBJ2-3; 8 nucleotides agree with TRBD1. Losses at the gene ends were 4 bases for V and 5 bases for J; bases not matched to a gene: 10. The CDR3 sequence is 16 residues long. CDR1 and CDR2 from the germline V gene are KGHDR and SFDVKD. The CDR3 sequence: CATSDPTGDIGDTQYF. The CDR3, as DNA: TGTGCCACCAGTGACCCGACAGGGGACATTGGAGATACGCAGTATTTT.